These 10 T cell receptor beta chains came from one sample sequenced in a study of shared clonotypes between healthy human individuals. Produced via immunoSEQ multiplex PCR; TCRdb's table is partial and in-frame only. The sample has roughly 1,000,000 clones, roughly 74% seen once; the top ten hold 0.55% to 0.7%. The sample taken for sequencing was memory CD4+ T cells from PBMCs. Subset noted: CD45RA-negative fraction. These TCRs come from a man younger than 30 in good health. Some clones in this sample may be carry-over from other donors' samples.

The chain couples TRBV11-2 to TRBJ2-7; the D gene is possibly TRBD1 (6 bases). V lost 0 bases and J lost 4, with 16 bases in between. CDR3 size: 16 residues. The germline V gene encodes CDR1 SGHAT and CDR2 FQNNGV. CDR3 sequence (DNA): TGTGCCAGCAGCTTAGATCGGGCAGGGGAATGGTACGAGCAGTACTTC. It yields the protein CASSLDRAGEWYEQYF.

The chain joins TRBV28 to TRBJ2-7, with TRBD1 matching over 12 bases. Germline trimming cut 2 bases from V and 6 bases from J; bases unmatched to any gene: 8. The CDR3 has 16 residues. Germline V gene sequence: CDR1 MDHEN, CDR2 SYDVKM. In nucleotides, the CDR3 is TGTGCCAGCAGTTTACCACCCGGGACAGGGGGCGGCGAGCAGTACTTC. As protein: CASSLPPGTGGGEQYF.

The rearrangement joins TRBV18 to TRBJ2-7; D not resolved. Trimming shortened V by 4 bases and J by 3 bases, and 10 bases separated the two germline ends. CDR1 is KGHSH and CDR2 is LQKENI in the germline V gene. The CDR3 sequence is 13 residues long. The CDR3 reads CASSQTNNYEQYF. In DNA form, the CDR3 reads TGTGCCAGCTCACAAACCAACAACTACGAGCAGTACTTC.

About this clone itself: The sample contains more than one DNA sequence encoding this CDR3. The rearrangement links TRBV9 to TRBJ2-1; 9 bases line up with TRBD2. Germline assignment: CDR1 SGDLS and CDR2 YYNGEE. V shed 0 bases, J shed 7 bases, and the junction held 5 bases outside the gene matches. The length of the CDR3 is 15 residues. CDR3 sequence: CASSVGLAGVNEQFF. DNA of the CDR3: TGTGCCAGCAGCGTAGGCTTAGCGGGAGTGAATGAGCAGTTCTTC.

The genes are TRBV28 and TRBJ1-2; TRBD1 agrees at 7 bases. The V gene end was trimmed by 3 bases and the J gene end by 4 bases; junction bases not matched to a gene: 5. Germline loops: CDR1 MDHEN, CDR2 SYDVKM. The CDR3 runs to 14 residues. The CDR3 here is CASSLPGGLYGYTF. The DNA for the CDR3 is TGTGCCAGCAGTTTGCCAGGGGGACTCTATGGCTACACCTTC.

J is TRBJ1-1 and V is TRBV5-1; D is undetermined. Germline V gene lookup returns CDR1 SGHRS and CDR2 YFSETQ. Trimming left V 0 bases short and J 1 base short, with 7 bases between. CDR3 size: 14 residues. The CDR3 nucleotides read TGCGCCAGCAGCTTGGCGCTGCAGAACACTGAAGCTTTCTTT. Its protein is CASSLALQNTEAFF.

This sequence joins TRBV5-1 and TRBJ2-5; weak D call: TRBD2 (5 bases). Trimming took 4 bases from V and 2 from J, leaving 15 bases between them. Germline CDR1 and CDR2: SGHRS and YFSETQ. This CDR3 is built from 15 residues. The CDR3 loop reads CASSEGVGAQETQYF. The CDR3 DNA follows: TGCGCCAGCAGCGAGGGTGTGGGAGCACAAGAGACCCAGTACTTC.

This rearrangement joins TRBV4-2 to TRBJ2-7; no firm D call. The CDR3 has 15 residues. V shed 0 bases and J shed 0 bases, with 9 bases lying between them. Germline V lookup: CDR1 LGHNA, CDR2 YNFKEQ. The CDR3 protein is CASSQESRPSYEQYF. In DNA form, the CDR3 reads TGTGCCAGCAGCCAAGAATCCCGCCCCTCCTACGAGCAGTACTTC.

V usage is TRBV5-1 and J usage is TRBJ1-1, with a possible D match to TRBD1 (6 bases). V was trimmed by 4 bases and J by 1 base, leaving 14 bases between them. The CDR3 sequence is 15 residues long. Germline V gene sequence: CDR1 SGHRS, CDR2 YFSETQ. The CDR3 reads CASSAQGVGNTEAFF. For the CDR3, the DNA is TGCGCCAGCAGCGCACAGGGAGTTGGGAACACTGAAGCTTTCTTT.

With regard to this clone: A much bigger clone sits one base away, suggesting this may be a read error. The rearrangement links TRBV30 to TRBJ2-7, with unresolved D. CDR1 and CDR2 (germline): GTSNPN, SVGIG (reference sequence). The CDR3 spans 13 residues. This chain's CDR3 is CAWGVYVTGEQYF. CDR3 nucleotide sequence: TGTGCCTGGGGTGTCTACGTGACTGGCGAGCAGTACTTC.